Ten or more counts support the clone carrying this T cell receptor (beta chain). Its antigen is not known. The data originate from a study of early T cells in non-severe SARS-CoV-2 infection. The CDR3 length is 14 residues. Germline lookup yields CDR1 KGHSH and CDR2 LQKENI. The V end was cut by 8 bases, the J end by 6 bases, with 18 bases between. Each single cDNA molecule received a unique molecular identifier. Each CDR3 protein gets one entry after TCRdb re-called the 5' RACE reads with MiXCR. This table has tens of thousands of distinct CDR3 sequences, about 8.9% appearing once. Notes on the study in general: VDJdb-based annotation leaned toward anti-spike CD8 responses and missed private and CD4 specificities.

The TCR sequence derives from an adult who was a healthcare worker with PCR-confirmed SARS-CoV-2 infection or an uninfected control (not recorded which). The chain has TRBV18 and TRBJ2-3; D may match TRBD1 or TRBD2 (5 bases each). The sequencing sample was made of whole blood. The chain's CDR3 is CASVRRSDSDTQYF. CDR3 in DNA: TGTGCCAGCGTAAGGAGGTCCGACAGTGATACGCAGTATTTT.